Shown below are 23 T cell receptor beta chains from a single sample sequenced in a study of CD8+ T cells in alopecia areata. Extracted RNA was reverse transcribed, and the resulting cDNA served as sequencing template. Profiled with immunoSEQ multiplex PCR; TCRdb holds only in-frame clones, not every one. This repertoire holds approximately 110,000 clones, and none appear only once. The source material was lesional skin. The receptors were sampled from a C3H/HeJ mouse with alopecia areata. For this mouse line, the MHC haplotype is H2-k.

For this clone: Genes and germline are mouse. The CDR3 reads CASGDVLGYNYAEQFF. CDR3 bases read: TGTGCCAGCGGTGATGTTCTGGGGTATAACTATGCT. V is TRBV13-2 and J is TRBJ2-1; TRBD2 might be the D (6 bases). The read falls 4 residues short of the CDR3 end, and the missing part is taken from the germline J gene. This CDR3 is 16 amino acids long. The V and J ends lost 0 bases and 0 bases respectively, with 10 bases between them. Germline lookup yields CDR1 NNHNN and CDR2 SYGAGS (reference sequence).

This clone has just a few counts. Mouse germline and gene names are used. The read ends 4 residues before the CDR3 terminus; that terminus is restored from the germline J gene. The J gene is TRBJ2-7, the V gene TRBV19; D gene uncertain. Germline CDR1 reads FNHDT; CDR2 reads SITEND (reference sequence). This CDR3 has 12 amino acids. Incomplete CDR3 DNA: TGTGCCAGCAGGCCTGACAAATAT. Translating gives CASRPDKY. The whole CDR3 protein is CASRPDKYEQYF.

This clone has just a few counts. Gene names refer to mouse genes. With the read ending 4 residues before the CDR3 end, the germline J gene is used to fill in that end. The chain has TRBV29 and TRBJ2-1, with D maybe TRBD2 (5 bases). V dropped 4 bases and J dropped 1 base, with 5 bases sitting between them. Germline CDR1 MSHET, CDR2 SYDVDS. This CDR3 has 13 residues. CDR3: CASSSGNYAEQFF. The CDR3 bases that were read are TGTGCTAGCAGTTCTGGGAACTATGCT.

Comments on this clone: The genes and germline here are from mouse. Read coverage stops 4 residues before the CDR3 terminus; the germline J gene supplies the remainder. The rearrangement joins TRBV19 to TRBJ2-1; tentatively, D is TRBD2 (6 bases). CDR1 FNHDT and CDR2 SITEND come from the germline V gene (reference sequence). Trimming removed 2 bases at V and 1 base at J, with 10 bases between. There are 15 residues in the CDR3. Incomplete CDR3 DNA: TGTGCCAGCAGTATTCTCCTGGGGAACTATGCT. The encoded protein is CASSILLGNYA. The complete CDR3 protein is CASSILLGNYAEQFF.

A note on this clone: Germline and genes: mouse. The read falls 4 residues short of the CDR3 end, and the missing part is taken from the germline J gene. V usage is TRBV13-1 and J usage is TRBJ2-1, with 14 positions matching TRBD2. CDR1 is NSHNY and CDR2 is SYGAGN in the germline V gene. CDR3 length: 16 residues. This CDR3 is CASSWDWGGAGAEQFF. The DNA read from the CDR3 is TGTGCCAGCAGTTGGGACTGGGGGGGCGCGGGGGCT.

This clone has just a few counts. Mouse names are used for the genes. With the read ending 4 residues before the CDR3 end, the germline J gene is used to fill in that end. The V gene is TRBV17, the J gene TRBJ2-1, with TRBD2 matching 13 bases. The CDR3 covers 16 residues. The V gene's germline CDR1 is MNHDT and CDR2 YYDKIL. The CDR3 region is CASSRAPGLGGAEQFF. The DNA read from the CDR3 is TGTGCTAGCAGTAGGGCCCCGGGACTGGGGGGGGCT.

This clone has a count of ten or more. Gene names denote mouse genes. The CDR3 end is not reached by the read, which stops 4 residues before it; the germline J gene fills it in. The rearrangement uses TRBV19 and TRBJ2-7, with 9 bases lining up with TRBD1. V shed 3 bases, J shed 3 bases, and the junction held 7 bases outside the gene matches. This CDR3 region has 15 residues. The germline gives CDR1 FNHDT, CDR2 SITEND (reference sequence). The CDR3 bases that were read are TGTGCCAGCAGTACCGGGACAGGGAGGGACTAT. It is translated as CASSTGTGRDY. The whole CDR3 protein is CASSTGTGRDYEQYF.

As for this clone: Gene names refer to mouse genes. The read falls 4 residues short of the CDR3 end, and the missing part is taken from the germline J gene. The chain uses TRBV19 and TRBJ2-2; maybe TRBD2 (7 bases). The CDR3 totals 16 residues. V gave up 2 bases and J gave up 0 bases, with 11 bases separating them. Germline-derived CDR1 and CDR2 are FNHDT and SITEND (reference sequence). CDR3 amino acids: CASSMGGGPNTGQLYF. The CDR3 bases that were read are TGTGCCAGCAGTATGGGCGGGGGGCCAAACACCGGG.

This clone was counted between two and nine times. Gene labels here are mouse ones. The CDR3 end falls 4 residues outside the read, so it is completed with the germline J gene. This chain links TRBV13-2 with TRBJ2-3; TRBD2 aligns across 8 bases. Trimming took 2 bases from V and 2 from J; bases not matched to a gene: 7. The CDR3 sequence is 16 residues long. CDR1 and CDR2 from the germline V gene are NNHNN and SYGAGS (reference sequence). The covered CDR3 bases are TGTGCCAGCGGTGAAAACTGGGGGTCTGTTGCAGAA. The encoded protein is CASGENWGSVAE. The CDR3, in full, reads CASGENWGSVAETLYF.

This clone was observed a handful of times. The protein here is the DNA translation, as the TCRdb protein differs from it at residue 12. Gene names refer to mouse genes. Coverage ceases 3 residues before the CDR3 finishes, and the germline J gene fills in the end. V and J are TRBV13-3 and TRBJ1-3; 7 bases fit TRBD1. This CDR3 region has 15 residues. V lost 6 bases, J lost 0 bases, and 6 bases stayed unmatched. Germline V gene lookup returns CDR1 NNHDY and CDR2 SYVADS. CDR3 DNA (partial): TGTGCCAGCACCCGGGACAGCTTTTCTGGAAATACG. Its protein is CASTRDSFSGNT. The full-length CDR3 reads as CASTRDSFSGNTLYF. Variable domain in full (rest from reference TRBV13-3 and TRBJ1-3): EAAVTQSPRSKVAVTGGKVTLSCHQTNNHDYMYWYRQDTGHGLRLIHYSYVADSTEKGDIPDGYKASRPSQENFSLILELASLSQTAVYFCASTRDSFSGNTLYFGEGSRLIVV.

This clone was observed a few times. Here the gene names and germline are mouse. Read data end 4 residues before the CDR3 end; the end is taken from the germline J gene. The gene calls are TRBV14 and TRBJ2-5; TRBD2 aligns across 8 bases. The trim removed 5 bases at V and 1 base at J, leaving 6 bases unmatched. The CDR3 length is 15 residues. Germline V CDR1 and CDR2: SGHDT, FRDEAV. The sequenced CDR3 bases are TGTGCCAGCAGCCCGGACTGGGCCGACCAAGAC. Encoded protein: CASSPDWADQD. The CDR3, in full, reads CASSPDWADQDTQYF. Drawing the rest from reference TRBV14 and TRBJ2-5, the complete variable domain is EAGVTQSPRYAVLQEGQAVSFWCDPISGHDTLYWYQQPRDQGPQLLVYFRDEAVIDNSQLPSDRFSAVRPKGTNSTLKIQSAKQGDTATYLCASSPDWADQDTQYFGPGTRLLVL.

This clone was picked up many times. Here the gene names and germline are mouse. The read terminates 4 residues ahead of where the CDR3 ends, so the germline J gene completes it. The rearrangement joins TRBV17 to TRBJ2-7; 10 bases map to TRBD2. The CDR3 totals 14 residues. Germline lookup yields CDR1 MNHDT and CDR2 YYDKIL. Partial CDR3 DNA: TGTGCTAGCAGTAGAGGGCTGGGGGGGCAT. Protein product: CASSRGLGGH. The full CDR3 sequence reads CASSRGLGGHEQYF.

As for this clone: Gene names are the mouse ones. CDR3 sequence reads: CASSRVTDYAEQFF. The CDR3 bases that were read are TGTGCTAGCAGTAGAGTTACAGACTATGCT. This chain uses TRBV17 with TRBJ2-1; unclear D gene. With the read ending 4 residues before the CDR3 end, the germline J gene is used to fill in that end. The germline V gene encodes CDR1 MNHDT and CDR2 YYDKIL. The CDR3 sequence is 14 residues long. The V end lost 1 base, the J end lost 2 bases, and 6 bases lay between the germline ends.

This clone has ten or more counts. The genes are named according to mouse. The CDR3 end is not reached by the read, which stops 4 residues before it; the germline J gene fills it in. The rearrangement uses TRBV13-3 and TRBJ2-7; 10 positions match TRBD2. Germline CDR1 and CDR2: NNHDY and SYVADS. The CDR3 covers 14 residues. CDR3 region: CASSDWGGKYEQYF. CDR3 bases read: TGTGCCAGCAGTGACTGGGGGGGCAAATAT.

Turning to this clone: Gene names and germline refer to mouse. Read sequence stops 4 residues before the CDR3 end, and the germline J gene provides the missing end. The genes are TRBV19 and TRBJ2-1; tentative D call: TRBD2 (7 bases). Germline CDR1 and CDR2: FNHDT and SITEND (reference sequence). The CDR3 spans 13 residues. V lost 7 bases and J 4 bases, leaving 12 bases between the germline ends. CDR3 loop: CASGWGAYAEQFF. The covered CDR3 bases are TGTGCCAGCGGGTGGGGGGCGTATGCT.

With respect to this clone: Genes and germline are mouse. The read stops 4 residues short of the end of the CDR3; the missing end is completed from the germline J gene. The chain employs TRBV17 and TRBJ2-1; the D gene is possibly TRBD1 (6 bases). V lost 0 bases and J 2 bases, leaving 8 bases between the germline ends. CDR3 length equals 15 residues. Germline CDR1 and CDR2: MNHDT and YYDKIL. The CDR3 sequence: CASSRDEGDYAEQFF. The sequenced CDR3 bases are TGTGCTAGCAGTAGAGATGAGGGGGACTATGCT.

About this clone: Gene names follow the mouse nomenclature. Sequencing ends 4 residues short of the CDR3 end; the germline J gene provides the rest. This chain joins TRBV13-3 and TRBJ1-4; 7 bases fit TRBD1. The CDR3 is 14 residues long. Per the germline V gene, CDR1 is NNHDY and CDR2 is SYVADS. With 7 bases clipped from V and 2 bases from J, the junction kept 5 bases outside the gene matches. The CDR3 bases that were read are TGTGCCAGCGCCGGGACAGCATCCAACGAA. The encoded protein is CASAGTASNE. The entire CDR3 protein reads CASAGTASNERLFF.

The table lists this clone with a few counts. Mouse gene names apply. Coverage ceases 4 residues before the CDR3 finishes, and the germline J gene fills in the end. This sequence joins TRBV14 and TRBJ2-5; 7 bases are shared with TRBD1. The CDR3 has 14 residues. Germline trimming cut 2 bases from V and 1 base from J; bases unmatched to any gene: 1. CDR1 and CDR2 from the germline V gene are SGHDT and FRDEAV. Incomplete CDR3 DNA: TGTGCCAGCAGTTTAACAGGGGACCAAGAC. This sequence encodes CASSLTGDQD. The whole CDR3 sequence reads CASSLTGDQDTQYF. The variable domain in full, completed from reference TRBV14 and TRBJ2-5, reads EAGVTQSPRYAVLQEGQAVSFWCDPISGHDTLYWYQQPRDQGPQLLVYFRDEAVIDNSQLPSDRFSAVRPKGTNSTLKIQSAKQGDTATYLCASSLTGDQDTQYFGPGTRLLVL.

In regard to this clone: Genes and germline are mouse. The CDR3 extends 4 residues past the end of the read, so its final part is completed from the germline J gene. The chain carries TRBV29 and TRBJ2-7, with a tentative D call TRBD2 (6 bases). The CDR3 sequence is 14 residues long. Per the germline V gene, CDR1 is MSHET and CDR2 is SYDVDS. V lost 3 bases and J lost 0, with 9 bases in between. This chain's CDR3 is CASSFLGSSYEQYF. The covered CDR3 bases are TGTGCTAGCAGTTTTCTGGGGAGCTCCTAT.

Worth noting for this clone: Germline and genes: mouse. The sequenced fragment ends 4 residues before the CDR3 boundary, so the rest is inferred from the germline J gene. J is TRBJ2-3 and V is TRBV19; 11 nucleotides match TRBD2. The CDR3 is made up of 18 amino acids. Trimming at V came to 4 bases and at J to 0 bases, leaving 10 bases not matched to a gene. The germline CDR1 and CDR2 sequences are FNHDT and SITEND (reference sequence). The CDR3 is CASSPNPGLGGSAETLYF. CDR3 bases read: TGTGCCAGCAGTCCCAACCCCGGACTGGGGGGAAGTGCAGAA. The variable domain in full, completed from reference TRBV19 and TRBJ2-3, reads GGIITQTPKFLIGQEGQKLTLKCQQNFNHDTMYWYRQDSGKGLRLIYYSITENDLQKGDLSEGYDASREKKSSFSLTVTSAQKNEMAVFLCASSPNPGLGGSAETLYFGSGTRLTVL.

This clone was observed a handful of times. Gene names follow the mouse nomenclature. Read coverage stops 4 residues before the CDR3 terminus; the germline J gene supplies the remainder. The chain links TRBV19 to TRBJ2-1; D gene unclear. CDR1 and CDR2 (germline): FNHDT, SITEND (reference sequence). The CDR3 is 12 residues long. The V end was cut by 3 bases, the J end by 5 bases, with 6 bases between. CDR3 in amino acids: CASSNEDAEQFF. The part of the CDR3 DNA that was read is TGTGCCAGCAGTAACGAGGATGCT.

This clone was recorded at least ten times. Mouse germline and gene names are used. The read ends 4 residues shy of where the CDR3 ends; the end is completed using the germline J gene. The V call is TRBV17, the J call TRBJ2-1; 12 nucleotides agree with TRBD2. The CDR3 covers 16 residues. CDR1 is MNHDT and CDR2 is YYDKIL in the germline V gene. Trimming at V came to 5 bases and at J to 1 base, leaving 3 bases not matched to a gene. CDR3 region: CASSGGTGGNYAEQFF. Partial CDR3 DNA: TGTGCTAGCAGTGGGGGGACTGGGGGGAACTATGCT.

This clone was counted a few times. Genes and germline come from the mouse. The CDR3 end falls 4 residues outside the read, so it is completed with the germline J gene. The genes are TRBV13-3 and TRBJ2-1; 12 positions match TRBD1. CDR3 length equals 17 residues. Germline CDR1 reads NNHDY; CDR2 reads SYVADS. CDR3 sequence reads: CASSDGGDRGLGAEQFF. The covered CDR3 bases are TGTGCCAGCAGTGATGGGGGGGACAGGGGGCTTGGAGCT.